This record concerns one TCR beta chain sequence. V lost 5 bases to trimming and J lost 5 bases; unmatched junction nucleotides: 4. The CDR3 covers 14 residues. Looked up from germline, CDR1 is SEHNR and CDR2 is FQNEAQ (reference sequence). The study drew participants aged about 18 to 89 years from 20 to 30 US areas. The study assigned cohorts using participant-reported clinical history. The protocol was immunoSEQ multiplex PCR, while the TCRdb copy is restricted to in-frame clones and leaves out a portion. The sample consists of about 220,000 clones, about 91% of them appearing once. The data are from a study of blood T cell repertoires in COVID-19. Overall study: T cells, B-cell-depleted T cells, or PBMCs supplied cDNA or gDNA.

The receptor was derived from a woman in her 40s with acute COVID-19. The gene calls are TRBV7-9 and TRBJ2-1, with 9 positions matching TRBD1. The specimen sequenced was PBMCs or T cells enriched from blood (not recorded which). DNA of the CDR3: TGTGCCAGCAGCGGACAGGGGTGGGACAATGAGCAGTTCTTC. This sequence encodes CASSGQGWDNEQFF. Variable domain in full (rest from reference TRBV7-9 and TRBJ2-1): DTGVSQNPRHKITKRGQNVTFRCDPISEHNRLYWYRQTLGQGPEFLTYFQNEAQLEKSRLLSDRFSAERPKGSFSTLEIQRTEQGDSAMYLCASSGQGWDNEQFFGPGTRLTVL.